A selection of T cell receptor beta chains follows, all from one sample in a study of blood T cell repertoires in COVID-19. The repertoire was sequenced with immunoSEQ multiplex PCR; TCRdb's copy has only in-frame clones and lacks some. The sample lists 200,000 to 250,000 clones, 81% occurring once. Sequencing was carried out using PBMCs or T cells enriched from blood (not recorded which). The receptors come from a woman aged 45-60 years with acute COVID-19. CDR3s include the opening cysteine and the closing phenylalanine or tryptophan. The D gene is left open where the match is weak. The size of a clone is reported for some rows only, either as once, few or many, or as a class for expanded clones.

>TRBV18|TRBJ2-1|NA|NA
TGTGCCAGCTCACCACTAAACAATGAGCAGTTCTTC
CASSPLNNEQFF
>TRBV19|TRBJ2-3|TRBD1|NA
TGTGCCTGGCAGGACAGGCCCCTCACAGATACGCAGTATTTT
CAWQDRPLTDTQYF
>TRBV14|TRBJ1-1|NA|few
TGTGCCAGCCGCAGGGGCATAGGCACTGAAGCTTTCTTT
CASRRGIGTEAFF
>TRBV12-3/TRBV12-4|TRBJ1-2|TRBD1|NA
TGTGCCAGCAGTTTAAGGCAGGGGGGTGGCTACACCTTC
CASSLRQGGGYTF
>TRBV27|TRBJ2-6|NA|NA
TGTGCCAGCAGTTTACAGGGATTACCTGGGGCCAACGTCCTGACTTTC
CASSLQGLPGANVLTF
>TRBV7-8|TRBJ1-1|NA|NA
TGTGCCAGCAGCTCGGATAGGGGTCTTAACACTGAAGCTTTCTTT
CASSSDRGLNTEAFF
>TRBV6-5|TRBJ1-6|NA|NA
TGTGCCGGGGGAGGAGCATATAATTCACCCCTCCACTTT
CAGGGAYNSPLHF
>TRBV6-2/TRBV6-3|TRBJ2-1|NA|NA
TGTGCCAGCAGTTACGGGAGGCCCCAGGTCTATGAGCAGTTCTTC
CASSYGRPQVYEQFF
>TRBV11-3|TRBJ1-4|NA|NA
TGTGCCAGCAGCTCCACATCCGCAACTAATGAAAAACTGTTTTTT
CASSSTSATNEKLFF
>TRBV11-3|TRBJ2-1|NA|NA
TGTGCCAGCAGCTTAGATCACGCTAGCAACAATGAGCAGTTCTTC
CASSLDHASNNEQFF
>TRBV7-9|TRBJ1-1|NA|NA
TGTGCCAGCAGCCCACAGGGAGTGAACACTGAAGCTTTCTTT
CASSPQGVNTEAFF
>TRBV5-1|TRBJ2-6|NA|few
TGCGCCAGCAGCTCTTCAGGTACTGGGGCCAACGTCCTGACTTTC
CASSSSGTGANVLTF
>TRBV27|TRBJ2-4|NA|NA
TGTGCCAGCGGAAGATCAGGCAGCTCACGAAACATTCAGTACTTC
CASGRSGSSRNIQYF
>TRBV27|TRBJ1-1|NA|NA
TGTGCCAGCAGTTCTCGAGCCGGACAGACGGTCACTGAAGCTTTCTTT
CASSSRAGQTVTEAFF
>TRBV7-9|TRBJ2-5|TRBD1|once
TGTGCCAGCAGCCGGGGACAGGGATACCAAGAGACCCAGTACTTC
CASSRGQGYQETQYF
>TRBV5-6|TRBJ2-5|NA|NA
TGTGCCAGCAGCCCGGCGGGACTTCAGCAAGAGACCCAGTACTTC
CASSPAGLQQETQYF
>TRBV3-1/TRBV3-2|TRBJ2-1|NA|NA
TGTGCCAGCAGCCTCCTAGGATCCTACAATGAGCAGTTCTTC
CASSLLGSYNEQFF
>TRBV18|TRBJ2-1|NA|NA
TGTGCCAGCTCACCATATGTGGGACACCCCAAGAATGAGCAGTTCTTC
CASSPYVGHPKNEQFF
>TRBV7-3|TRBJ1-1|NA|NA
TGTGCCAGCAGGGACAACATGAACACTGAAGCTTTCTTT
CASRDNMNTEAFF
>TRBV18|TRBJ2-7|NA|NA
TGTGCCAGCTCAGAGACTAGCTACGAGCAGTACTTC
CASSETSYEQYF
>TRBV30|TRBJ2-5|NA|NA
TGTGCCTGGAGTGTACGAACTTTGGACAAAATCACGGAGACCCAGTACTTC
CAWSVRTLDKITETQYF
>TRBV5-1|TRBJ2-2|TRBD1|NA
TGCGCCAGCAGCCTAACCGGGACAGGGAACACCGGGGAGCTGTTTTTT
CASSLTGTGNTGELFF
>TRBV7-9|TRBJ1-1|NA|NA
TGTGCCAGCAGCTTTACCGGACGCGGGGACACTGAAGCTTTCTTT
CASSFTGRGDTEAFF
>TRBV24-1|TRBJ2-2|TRBD2|NA
TGTGCCACCAGTAATCCTGGGCTAGCGGTAAACACCGGGGAGCTGTTTTTT
CATSNPGLAVNTGELFF
>TRBV10-1|TRBJ2-7|NA|NA
TGCGCCAGCAAGGCTTGGACATTCTACGAGCAGTACTTC
CASKAWTFYEQYF
>TRBV5-5|TRBJ2-5|TRBD2|once
TGTGCCAGCAGCCCCGAACTAGCGGGGGGCCTACGGGAGACCCAGTACTTC
CASSPELAGGLRETQYF
>TRBV24-1|TRBJ2-5|NA|NA
TGTGCCACTTCGGACAGTTATCTGTTTTCGGAGACCCAGTACTTC
CATSDSYLFSETQYF
>TRBV6-2/TRBV6-3|TRBJ1-5|TRBD1|NA
TGTGCCAGCAGTTACTGGGACAGGGGCAATCAGCCCCAGCATTTT
CASSYWDRGNQPQHF
>TRBV6-5|TRBJ2-5|TRBD1|NA
TGTGCCAGCCAGAGGGACAGTGGGGAGACCCAGTACTTC
CASQRDSGETQYF
>TRBV6-5|TRBJ1-2|NA|NA
TGTGCCGGACTGAACGAGAAGGGCAATTATGGCTACACCTTC
CAGLNEKGNYGYTF
>TRBV10-3|TRBJ1-1|TRBD1|NA
TGTGCCATCAGTGAGTCCCCAGGGGGAAAGACTGAAGCTTTCTTT
CAISESPGGKTEAFF
>TRBV28|TRBJ1-4|TRBD1|NA
TGTGCCAGCAGCGCACAGGGGACGCGCTGGGGAAAACTGTTTTTT
CASSAQGTRWGKLFF
>TRBV4-3|TRBJ2-3|TRBD2|NA
TGCGCCAGCAGCCGGTGGGGCGGGAGGGCAACAGATACGCAGTATTTT
CASSRWGGRATDTQYF
>TRBV19|TRBJ2-5|TRBD2|few
TGTGCCAGTGCAGGGCTAGCGGGGGCCCAAGAGACCCAGTACTTC
CASAGLAGAQETQYF
>TRBV6-2/TRBV6-3|TRBJ1-5|NA|NA
TGTGCCAGCAGTTACCAGGGGAGCAATCAGCCCCAGCATTTT
CASSYQGSNQPQHF
>TRBV25-1|TRBJ2-7|NA|NA
TGTGCCAGCAGTTACTCCTCCTACGAGCAGTACTTC
CASSYSSYEQYF
>TRBV7-8|TRBJ2-1|TRBD2|NA
TGTGCCAGCAGCCTAAGCGGGAGTGAGCAGTTCTTC
CASSLSGSEQFF
>TRBV18|TRBJ1-1|NA|once
TGTGCCAGCTCACCCAAGAACACTGAAGCTTTCTTT
CASSPKNTEAFF
>TRBV2|TRBJ1-5|NA|NA
TGTGCCAGCAGTGGGGGAATGCGGGGCAATCAGCCCCAGCATTTT
CASSGGMRGNQPQHF
>TRBV3-1/TRBV3-2|TRBJ2-7|NA|once
TGTGCCAGCAGCCAACTCCATAATGTAGACGAGCAGTACTTC
CASSQLHNVDEQYF
>TRBV28|TRBJ1-1|TRBD1|NA
TGTGCCAGCAGGGGACAGGGGTATACTGAAGCTTTCTTT
CASRGQGYTEAFF
>TRBV5-1|TRBJ2-3|TRBD2|NA
TGCGCCAGCAGCTCCCGTAGCGGGTTAGGAGATACGCAGTATTTT
CASSSRSGLGDTQYF
>TRBV15|TRBJ2-1|NA|NA
TGTGCCACCAGCAGTGGAGGTGAGGGAAATAATGAGCAGTTCTTC
CATSSGGEGNNEQFF
>TRBV5-1|TRBJ1-2|TRBD1|NA
TGCGCCAGCAGCACGGGACAGTCCTATGGCTACACCTTC
CASSTGQSYGYTF
>TRBV28|TRBJ1-5|TRBD1|NA
TGTGCCAGCAGGCCCAACAGGGGGCATCAGCCCCAGCATTTT
CASRPNRGHQPQHF
>TRBV10-3|TRBJ1-2|NA|NA
TGTGCCATCAGTGTATCATCAGGTGGCTACACCTTC
CAISVSSGGYTF
>TRBV7-2|TRBJ1-1|NA|NA
TGTGCCAGCAGCTTATTCCTCTCGCCACAGGGCCACACTGAAGCTTTCTTT
CASSLFLSPQGHTEAFF
>TRBV28|TRBJ1-3|NA|NA
TGTGCCAGCAGTCGGGGGGGCCAGTCTGGAAACACCATATATTTT
CASSRGGQSGNTIYF
>TRBV15|TRBJ1-1|NA|NA
TGTGCCACCAGCGGTTCGACTGGAGGAACTGAAGCTTTCTTT
CATSGSTGGTEAFF
>TRBV15|TRBJ2-5|TRBD2|NA
TGTGCCACCAGCAGAGATCTTGCTAGCGGGGATTCGGTTTGGGAGACCCAGTACTTC
CATSRDLASGDSVWETQYF